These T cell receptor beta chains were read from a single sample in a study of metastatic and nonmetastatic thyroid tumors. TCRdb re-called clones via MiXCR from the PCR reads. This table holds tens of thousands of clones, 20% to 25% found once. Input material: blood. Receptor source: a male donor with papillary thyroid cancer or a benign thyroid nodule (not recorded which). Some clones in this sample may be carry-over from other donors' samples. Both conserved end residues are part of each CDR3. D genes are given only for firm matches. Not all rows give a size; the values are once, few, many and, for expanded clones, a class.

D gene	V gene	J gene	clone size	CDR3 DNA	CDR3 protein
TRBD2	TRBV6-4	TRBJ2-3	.	TGTGCCAGCAGTCCCCCGGCGGGGGGGGAGAGCACAGATACGCAGTATTTT	CASSPPAGGESTDTQYF
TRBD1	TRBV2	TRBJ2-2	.	TGTGCCAGCAGTTTCGACAGGGGCACCGGGGAGCTGTTTTTT	CASSFDRGTGELFF
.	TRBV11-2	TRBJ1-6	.	TGTGCCAGCAGCTTAGAGGGGGCGAGAGATTCACCCCTCCACTTT	CASSLEGARDSPLHF
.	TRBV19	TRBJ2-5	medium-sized	TGTGCCAGTAGTATACAGGGCAGGGAGACCCAGTACTTC	CASSIQGRETQYF
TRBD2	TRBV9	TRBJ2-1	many	TGTGCCAGCAGCGAGGGGATTGGGACTAGCGGGAAAAATGAGCAGTTCTTC	CASSEGIGTSGKNEQFF
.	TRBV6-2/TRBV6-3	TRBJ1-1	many	TGTGCCAGCACCCCGGGGATGAACACTGAAGCTTTCTTT	CASTPGMNTEAFF
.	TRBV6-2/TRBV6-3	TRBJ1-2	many	TGTGCCAGCAGTTACGTCCGGGGCAACTATGGCTACACCTTC	CASSYVRGNYGYTF
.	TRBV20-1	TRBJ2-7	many	TGCAGTGCTAGAGATCGAGATAAGGGGACCTACGAGCAGTACTTC	CSARDRDKGTYEQYF
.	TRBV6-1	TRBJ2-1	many	TGTGCCAGCAGCCCGACTAATCGGCAGTTCTTC	CASSPTNRQFF
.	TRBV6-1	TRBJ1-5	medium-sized	TGTGCCAGCAGTCGCCGACCCCCGACAGCCTCGAGTCAGCCCCAGCATTTT	CASSRRPPTASSQPQHF
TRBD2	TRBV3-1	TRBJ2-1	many	TGTGCCAGCAGCCCGACTAGCGGCTACAATGAGCAGTTCTTC	CASSPTSGYNEQFF
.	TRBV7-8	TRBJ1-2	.	TGTGCCAGCAGCCACGCTAAGGGGGGCTACACCTTC	CASSHAKGGYTF
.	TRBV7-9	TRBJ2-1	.	TGTGCCAGCAGCAGAGCGGGCGATAATGAGCAGTTCTTC	CASSRAGDNEQFF
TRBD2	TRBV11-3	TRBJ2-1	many	TGTGCCAGCAGCCGACTAGCGGGAGATTACAATGAGCAGTTCTTC	CASSRLAGDYNEQFF
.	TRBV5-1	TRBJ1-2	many	TGCGCCAGCAGCTTTGACGGACTCTCGGGCTATGGCTACACCTTC	CASSFDGLSGYGYTF
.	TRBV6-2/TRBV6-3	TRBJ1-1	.	TGTGCCAGCAGGACAGCTACCTCGGGCCTTTCTACTGAAGCTTTCTTT	CASRTATSGLSTEAFF
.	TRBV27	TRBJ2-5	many	TGTGCCAGCAGTTTATGGCGAGGAGAGACCCAGTACTTC	CASSLWRGETQYF
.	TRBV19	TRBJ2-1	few	TGTGCCAGTAGTCCCGGACTGGGGAGTAGTGAGCAGTTCTTC	CASSPGLGSSEQFF
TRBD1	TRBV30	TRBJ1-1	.	TGTGCCTGGGAGGGACAGGGAAGGACTGAAGCTTTCTTT	CAWEGQGRTEAFF
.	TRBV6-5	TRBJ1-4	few	TGTGCCAGCAAGGGGGATCATGAAAAACTGTTTTTT	CASKGDHEKLFF
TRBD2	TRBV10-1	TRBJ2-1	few	TGCGCCAGCAGTGATGGGACTAGCGGGCCAAGCTCCTACAATGAGCAGTTCTTC	CASSDGTSGPSSYNEQFF
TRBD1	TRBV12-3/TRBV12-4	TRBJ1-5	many	TGTGCCAGCAGGACAGGGGTGGGTCAGCCCCAGCATTTT	CASRTGVGQPQHF
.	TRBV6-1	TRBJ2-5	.	TGTGCCAGCAGTGAATCAGCCGGTACAGGTCAAGAGACCCAGTACTTC	CASSESAGTGQETQYF
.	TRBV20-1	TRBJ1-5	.	TGCAGTGCACTCCACGATTTCAATCAGCCCCAGCATTTT	CSALHDFNQPQHF
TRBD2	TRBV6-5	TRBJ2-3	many	TGTGCCAGCAGTTACACAGCGGGGGCCTTGAGGGATACGCAGTATTTT	CASSYTAGALRDTQYF
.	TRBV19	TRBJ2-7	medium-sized	TGTGCCAGTAGCAGGAGTACATCCTACGAGCAGTACTTC	CASSRSTSYEQYF
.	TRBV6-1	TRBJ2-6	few	TGTGCCAGCAGTGACCCCCACTCTGGTGCCAACGTCCTGACTTTC	CASSDPHSGANVLTF
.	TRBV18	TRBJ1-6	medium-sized	TGTGCCAGCTCACCTGGGCGCGATTCACCCCTCCACTTT	CASSPGRDSPLHF
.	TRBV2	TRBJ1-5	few	TGTGCCAGCAGGGTCGGGGCTTCTAGCAATCAGCCCCAGCATTTT	CASRVGASSNQPQHF
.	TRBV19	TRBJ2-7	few	TGTGCCAGTAGTATAGAGCGGGATTACGAGCAGTACTTC	CASSIERDYEQYF
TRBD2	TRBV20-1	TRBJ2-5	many	TGCAGTGCTAGAGATGCCGGGAGGGTCAAAGAGACCCAGTACTTC	CSARDAGRVKETQYF
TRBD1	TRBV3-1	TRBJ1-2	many	TGTGCCAGCAGCCAAGTTGGGACAGCTAACTATGGCTACACCTTC	CASSQVGTANYGYTF
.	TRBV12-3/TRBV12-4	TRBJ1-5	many	TGTGCCAGCAGTCGACACCTTTGGGGCAATCAGCCCCAGCATTTT	CASSRHLWGNQPQHF
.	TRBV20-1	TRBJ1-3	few	TGCAGTGCTAGAGATCCGGCGGCTGGAAACACCATATATTTT	CSARDPAAGNTIYF
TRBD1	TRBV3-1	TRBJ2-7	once	TGTGCCAGCAGTAATAGGGACAGCGTGTACTACGAGCAGTACTTC	CASSNRDSVYYEQYF
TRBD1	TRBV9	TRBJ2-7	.	TGTGCCAGCAGCGTAGAAGGGACAGGGCCCTACGAGCAGTACTTC	CASSVEGTGPYEQYF
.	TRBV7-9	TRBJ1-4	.	TGTGCCAGCAGCACCGTCGGGGGAGATGAAAAACTGTTTTTT	CASSTVGGDEKLFF
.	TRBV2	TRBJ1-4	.	TGTGCCAGCAGTAGGGATTACACAACTAATGAAAAACTGTTTTTT	CASSRDYTTNEKLFF
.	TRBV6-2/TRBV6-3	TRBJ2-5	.	TGTGCCAGCAGACAGGAATCAGAGACCCAGTACTTC	CASRQESETQYF
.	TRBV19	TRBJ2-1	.	TGTGCCAGTAGTGCTATCAACGGAAGGGGATCGTTGGATGAGCAGTTCTTC	CASSAINGRGSLDEQFF
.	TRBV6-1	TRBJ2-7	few	TGTGCCAGCAGCCCCAGGGAGGGGGCCAGCGACGAGCAGTACTTC	CASSPREGASDEQYF